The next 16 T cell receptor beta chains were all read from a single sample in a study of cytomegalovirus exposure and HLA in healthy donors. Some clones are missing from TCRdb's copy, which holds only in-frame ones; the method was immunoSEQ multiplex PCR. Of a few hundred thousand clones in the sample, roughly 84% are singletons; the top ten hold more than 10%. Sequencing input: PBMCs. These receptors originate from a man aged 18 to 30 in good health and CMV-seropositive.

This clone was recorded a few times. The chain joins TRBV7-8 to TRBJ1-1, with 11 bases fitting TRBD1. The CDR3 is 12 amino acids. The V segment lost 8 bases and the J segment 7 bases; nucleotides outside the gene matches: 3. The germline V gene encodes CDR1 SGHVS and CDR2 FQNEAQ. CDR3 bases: TGTGCCAGCCGGACAGGGGGCGGTGAAGCTTTCTTT. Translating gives CASRTGGGEAFF.

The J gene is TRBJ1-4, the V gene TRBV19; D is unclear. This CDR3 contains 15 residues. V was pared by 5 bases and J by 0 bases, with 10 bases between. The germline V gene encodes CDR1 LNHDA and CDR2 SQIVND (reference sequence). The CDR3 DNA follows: TGTGCCAGTAGTCTCCGGACCACAACTAATGAAAAACTGTTTTTT. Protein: CASSLRTTTNEKLFF.

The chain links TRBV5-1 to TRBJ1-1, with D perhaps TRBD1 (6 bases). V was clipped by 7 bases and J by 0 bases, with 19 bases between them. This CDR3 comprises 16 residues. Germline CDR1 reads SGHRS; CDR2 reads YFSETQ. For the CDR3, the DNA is TGCGCCAGCCCCAGGGGAAACCGATCTATGAACACTGAAGCTTTCTTT. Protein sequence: CASPRGNRSMNTEAFF.

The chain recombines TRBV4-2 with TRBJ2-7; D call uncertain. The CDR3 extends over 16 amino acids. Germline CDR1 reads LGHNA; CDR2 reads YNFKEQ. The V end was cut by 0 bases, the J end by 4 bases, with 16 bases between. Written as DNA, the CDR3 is TGTGCCAGCAGCCAAGATTTATTGTCGGGTGTGTACGAGCAGTACTTC. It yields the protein CASSQDLLSGVYEQYF.

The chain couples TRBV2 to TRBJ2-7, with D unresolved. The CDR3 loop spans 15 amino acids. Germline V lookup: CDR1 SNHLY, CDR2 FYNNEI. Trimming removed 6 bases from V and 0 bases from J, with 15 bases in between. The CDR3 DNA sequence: TGTGCCAGCAGCCCTGCACTCCCCTTCTCCTACGAGCAGTACTTC. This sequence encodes CASSPALPFSYEQYF.

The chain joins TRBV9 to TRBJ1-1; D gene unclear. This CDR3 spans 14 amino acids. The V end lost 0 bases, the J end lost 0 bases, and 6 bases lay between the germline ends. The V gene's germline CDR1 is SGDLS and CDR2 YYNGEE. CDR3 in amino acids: CASSVGSVNTEAFF. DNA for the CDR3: TGTGCCAGCAGCGTAGGATCGGTGAACACTGAAGCTTTCTTT.

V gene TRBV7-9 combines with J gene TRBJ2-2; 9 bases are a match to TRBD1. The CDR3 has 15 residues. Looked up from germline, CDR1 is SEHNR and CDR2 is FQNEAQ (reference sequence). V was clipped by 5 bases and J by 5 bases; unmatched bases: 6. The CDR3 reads CASSPGTGTTGELFF. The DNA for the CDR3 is TGTGCCAGCAGCCCCGGGACAGGGACTACCGGGGAGCTGTTTTTT.

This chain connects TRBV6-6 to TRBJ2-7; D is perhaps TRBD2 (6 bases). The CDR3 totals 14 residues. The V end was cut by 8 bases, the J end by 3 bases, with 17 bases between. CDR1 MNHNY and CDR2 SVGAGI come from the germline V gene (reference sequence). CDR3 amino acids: CASLSPTGVYEQYF. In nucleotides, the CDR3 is TGTGCCAGCCTCTCACCCACGGGAGTCTACGAGCAGTACTTC.

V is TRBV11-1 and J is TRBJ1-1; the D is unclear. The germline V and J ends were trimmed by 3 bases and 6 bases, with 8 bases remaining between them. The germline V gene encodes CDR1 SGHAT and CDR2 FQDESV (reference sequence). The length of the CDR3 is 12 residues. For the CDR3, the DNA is TGTGCCAGCAGCTTTGGCGGCCCTGAAGCTTTCTTT. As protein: CASSFGGPEAFF.

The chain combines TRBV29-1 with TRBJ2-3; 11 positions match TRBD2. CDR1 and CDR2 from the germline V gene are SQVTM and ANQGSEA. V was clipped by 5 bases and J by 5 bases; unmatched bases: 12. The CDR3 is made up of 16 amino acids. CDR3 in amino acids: CSVSILAGGPGDTQYF. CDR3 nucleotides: TGCAGCGTTTCAATTCTAGCGGGAGGCCCAGGAGATACGCAGTATTTT.

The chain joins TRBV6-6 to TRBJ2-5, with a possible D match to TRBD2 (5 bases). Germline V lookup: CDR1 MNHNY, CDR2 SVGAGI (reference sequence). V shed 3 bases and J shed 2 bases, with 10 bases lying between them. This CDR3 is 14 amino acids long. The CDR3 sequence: CASSYRGLQETQYF. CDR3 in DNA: TGTGCCAGCAGTTATCGGGGATTACAAGAGACCCAGTACTTC.

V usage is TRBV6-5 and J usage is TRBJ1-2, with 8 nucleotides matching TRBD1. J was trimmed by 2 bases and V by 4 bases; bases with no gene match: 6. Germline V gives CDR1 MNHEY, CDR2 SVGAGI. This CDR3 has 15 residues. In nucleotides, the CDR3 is TGTGCCAGCAGTTCGCGGCGACAGGGGAACTATGGCTACACCTTC. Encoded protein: CASSSRRQGNYGYTF.

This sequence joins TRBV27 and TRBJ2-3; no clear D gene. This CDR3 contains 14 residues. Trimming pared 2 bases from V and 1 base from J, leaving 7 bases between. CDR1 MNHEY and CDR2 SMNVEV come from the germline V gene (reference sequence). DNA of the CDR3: TGTGCCAGCAGTTTAATCCAGGGCACAGATACGCAGTATTTT. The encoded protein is CASSLIQGTDTQYF.

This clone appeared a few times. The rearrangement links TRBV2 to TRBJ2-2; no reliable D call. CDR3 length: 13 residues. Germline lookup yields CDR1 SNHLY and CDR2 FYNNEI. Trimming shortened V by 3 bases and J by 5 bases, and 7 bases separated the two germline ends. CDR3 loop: CASSDRATGELFF. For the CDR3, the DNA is TGTGCCAGCAGTGATAGGGCTACCGGGGAGCTGTTTTTT.

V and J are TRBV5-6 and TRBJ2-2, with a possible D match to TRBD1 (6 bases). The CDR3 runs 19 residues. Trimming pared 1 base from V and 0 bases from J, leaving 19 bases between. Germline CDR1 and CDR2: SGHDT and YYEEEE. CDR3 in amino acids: CASSLKGVFNPANTGELFF. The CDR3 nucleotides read TGTGCCAGCAGCTTGAAGGGGGTTTTTAATCCTGCGAACACCGGGGAGCTGTTTTTT.

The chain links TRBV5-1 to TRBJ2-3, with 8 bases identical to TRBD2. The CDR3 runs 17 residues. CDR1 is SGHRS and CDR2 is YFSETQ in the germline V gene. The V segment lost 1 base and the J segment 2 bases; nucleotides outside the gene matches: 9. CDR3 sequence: CASSLTTFSGVTDTQYF. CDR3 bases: TGCGCCAGCAGCTTGACCACGTTTAGCGGGGTCACAGATACGCAGTATTTT. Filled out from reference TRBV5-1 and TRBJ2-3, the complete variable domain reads KAGVTQTPRYLIKTRGQQVTLSCSPISGHRSVSWYQQTPGQGLQFLFEYFSETQRNKGNFPGRFSGRQFSNSRSEMNVSTLELGDSALYLCASSLTTFSGVTDTQYFGPGTRLTVL.